This T cell receptor beta chain was captured in a study of T cells in Graves' hyperthyroidism and ophthalmopathy. Germline V CDR1 and CDR2: MDHEN, SYDVKM. Trimming took off 3 bases at V and 7 bases at J, with 15 bases between the two ends. The length of the CDR3 is 14 residues. Using RNA transcripts as the source, TCR beta CDR3 regions were amplified. The HTBI set primed first-round TCR CDR3 RT-PCR. TCRdb itself ran the multiplex PCR reads through MiXCR, one entry per CDR3 protein. This sample carries hundreds of thousands of distinct CDR3 sequences, roughly 14% of them seen once, and the ten largest clones take over 3.5%. This clonotype was seen more than once but under ten times. Antigen: not known. This may be a read error, as it is one base from a much larger clone. Study-level results: Clonotypes that were expanded in thyroid above 0.001 mostly appeared in blood too.

The study included ophthalmopathy patients with Clinical Activity Score at least 3, NOSPECS grade at least 4 and duration under 3 months. Patients were excluded because of uncontrolled infection, other autoimmune disease, pregnancy or lactation. The sequencing sample was made of blood. The receptor was isolated from a woman aged 35 to 49 with Graves' ophthalmopathy. The chain has TRBV28 and TRBJ1-2; a weak D match, TRBD1 (5 bases). CDR3 sequence reads: CASSFGAGFCGYTF. The CDR3 nucleotides read TGTGCCAGCAGTTTTGGGGCAGGGTTCTGTGGCTACACCTTC.